This TCR beta chain was retrieved from a study of CD8+ T cells in alopecia areata. Whole-study context: Once tofacitinib had been taken for 6 to 18 months, 6 months off drug followed. Overall study findings and caveats: Compared with normal scalp, lesional scalp had higher clonality and more expanded CD8+ clones.

V shed 1 base and J shed 11 bases, with 15 bases lying between them. From germline, CDR1 is LNHDA and CDR2 SQIVND (reference sequence). The CDR3 runs to 14 residues. On this clone itself: Its specificity is unknown.

It was from alopecia areata patients that lesional scalp punch biopsies and peripheral blood were collected. TCR sequencing used cDNA made by reverse transcription of extracted RNA. The protocol was immunoSEQ multiplex PCR, while the TCRdb copy is restricted to in-frame clones and leaves out a portion. Of about 140,000 clones in the sample, roughly 50% were seen once. This rearrangement joins TRBV19 to TRBJ1-5; the D gene is possibly TRBD1 (5 bases). This TCR was sampled from a human donor with alopecia areata. Source: CD4+ T cells sorted from blood, taken at week 0. The CDR3 here is CASSIGNGLGAQHF. In nucleotides, the CDR3 is TGTGCCAGTAGTATAGGGAACGGCCTAGGGGCCCAGCATTTT. Combining the CDR3 with reference TRBV19 and TRBJ1-5 gives the whole variable domain DGGITQSPKYLFRKEGQNVTLSCEQNLNHDAMYWYRQDPGQGLRLIYYSQIVNDFQKGDIAEGYSVSREKKESFPLTVTSAQKNPTAFYLCASSIGNGLGAQHFGDGTRLSIL.